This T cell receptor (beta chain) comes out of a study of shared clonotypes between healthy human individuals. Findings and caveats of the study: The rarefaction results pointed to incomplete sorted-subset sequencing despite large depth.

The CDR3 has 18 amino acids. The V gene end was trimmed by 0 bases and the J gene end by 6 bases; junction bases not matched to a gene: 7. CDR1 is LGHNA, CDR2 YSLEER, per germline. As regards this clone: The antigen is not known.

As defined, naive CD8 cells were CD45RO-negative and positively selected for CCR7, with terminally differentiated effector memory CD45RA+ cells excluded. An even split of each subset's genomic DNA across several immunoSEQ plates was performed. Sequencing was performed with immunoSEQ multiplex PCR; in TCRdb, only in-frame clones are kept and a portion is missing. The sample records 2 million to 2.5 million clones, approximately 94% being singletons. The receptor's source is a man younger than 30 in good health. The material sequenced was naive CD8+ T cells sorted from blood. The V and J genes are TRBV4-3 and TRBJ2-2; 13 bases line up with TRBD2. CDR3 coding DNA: TGCGCCAGCAGCCAAGACGGACTAGCGGGAGTTTTTGCCGGGGAGCTGTTTTTT. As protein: CASSQDGLAGVFAGELFF.